The following is a TCR beta chain sequence with its context. No antigen is known for it. The data were taken from a study of PD-1 blockade in classical Hodgkin lymphoma. Study background: The nivolumab dose that patients received was 3 mg/kg, given intravenously every 2 weeks.

Following autologous stem cell transplantation, relapse occurred in every patient, and exposure to brentuximab vedotin varied. Repertoires were generated with immunoSEQ multiplex PCR, while TCRdb's copy carries only in-frame clones and drops some. The top ten clones hold approximately 8.4% of a sample with around 66,000 clones, 70% to 80% of them seen once. Between the trimmed V and J ends, which lost 7 bases and 1 base, there was a span of 11 bases. The CDR3 runs to 15 residues. From germline, CDR1 is SGHTA and CDR2 FQGTGA. Study-wide results and limits: Researchers reported that CD4+ TCR diversity, though not CD8+, rose significantly by C4D1. Lower baseline TCR diversity marked trial partial responders and progressors. The study reported lower baseline TCR diversity in newly diagnosed patients than in healthy donors.

The V and J genes are TRBV7-3 and TRBJ2-6; D gene uncertain. Sequences were derived from peripheral blood mononuclear cells (PBMCs), sampled before the second cycle of nivolumab. This clonotype originated in a human donor with classical Hodgkin lymphoma. The CDR3 loop reads CASKRLLSGANVLTF. CDR3 sequence (DNA): TGTGCCAGCAAACGCTTGCTTTCTGGGGCCAACGTCCTGACTTTC.